Below are 6 T cell receptor beta chains sequenced from a single sample in a study of breast tumors, draining lymph nodes, adjacent tissues. TCRdb analysed the multiplex PCR reads with MiXCR anew, one entry per CDR3 protein. The sample records about 230,000 distinct CDR3 sequences, 32% being singletons. Axillary draining lymph nodes of breast cancer patients supplied the node samples. Material: axillary lymph node tissue. These receptors originate from a female donor with breast cancer. Some clones in this sample may be carry-over from other donors' samples.

This clonotype was seen ten or more times. V gene TRBV30 combines with J gene TRBJ1-3; 8 nucleotides line up with TRBD1. With V trimmed by 4 bases and J by 1 base, 3 bases remained unmatched. The CDR3 length is 14 residues. Germline V gene lookup returns CDR1 GTSNPN and CDR2 SVGIG (reference sequence). The CDR3 bases are TGTGCCTGGAATACAGGGGGTTCTGGAAACACCATATATTTT. The encoded protein is CAWNTGGSGNTIYF. Together with reference TRBV30 and TRBJ1-3, the CDR3 gives the full variable domain: SQTIHQWPATLVQPVGSPLSLECTVEGTSNPNLYWYRQAAGRGLQLLFYSVGIGQISSEVPQNLSASRPQDRQFILSSKKLLLSDSGFYLCAWNTGGSGNTIYFGEGSWLTVV.

The J gene is TRBJ1-5, the V gene TRBV6-6, with D possibly being TRBD1 (6 bases). The CDR3 is 15 amino acids. The germline V and J ends were trimmed by 5 bases and 3 bases, with 14 bases remaining between them. Germline CDR1 is MNHNY and CDR2 is SVGAGI (reference sequence). Written as DNA, the CDR3 is TGTGCCAGCAGTCACGACGGGGGGCTCAATCAGCCCCAGCATTTT. Translation gives CASSHDGGLNQPQHF.

This chain uses TRBV7-9 with TRBJ2-2, with D hard to call. There are 13 residues in the CDR3. Germline-derived CDR1 and CDR2 are SEHNR and FQNEAQ (reference sequence). Trimming removed 11 bases from V and 5 bases from J, with 15 bases in between. The CDR3 DNA reads TGTGCCCTACGATTGATCGCGACCGGGGAGCTGTTTTTT. Protein product: CALRLIATGELFF.

This clonotype has just a few counts. The genes are TRBV12-5 and TRBJ2-1, with TRBD2 matching 8 bases. The V and J ends lost 3 bases and 6 bases, in that order; junction bases with no gene match: 10. The CDR3 contains 16 residues. Per germline, CDR1 LGHNT and CDR2 FRNRAP. CDR3 amino acids: CASGFPRGGVINEQFF. Here the CDR3 DNA reads TGTGCTAGTGGTTTCCCCCGGGGGGGAGTAATCAATGAGCAGTTCTTC.

J is TRBJ1-2 and V is TRBV30; D unresolved. There are 13 residues in the CDR3. Trimming cost V 0 bases and J 7 bases, with 12 bases left between them. Germline V lookup: CDR1 GTSNPN, CDR2 SVGIG (reference sequence). For the CDR3, the DNA is TGTGCCTGGAGTGTAGGCTCGAAGAGTGGCTACACCTTC. Amino acid sequence: CAWSVGSKSGYTF.

This clonotype was seen a handful of times. Given a much more abundant clone one base away, this may be a read error. Because it lacks the conserved phenylalanine or tryptophan at the end, this CDR3 is likely a read error. The chain carries TRBV6-4 and TRBJ2-1; D may be TRBD2 (6 bases). The CDR3 runs to 14 residues. Germline V lookup: CDR1 MRHNA, CDR2 SNTAGT. V was trimmed by 2 bases and J by 10 bases, leaving 15 bases between them. In DNA form, the CDR3 reads TGTGCCAGCAGTGACGAAGCGGGCCTCGGGGAGCAGTTCCTC. Amino acid sequence: CASSDEAGLGEQFL.